This T cell receptor (beta chain) derives from a study of vaccination and CD4 T cells after COVID-19. As to treatment: roughly 10-day PBMC culture with coronavirus spike peptide pools or control peptides (ViraFEST assay). It was before the COVID-19 pandemic (2011-2018) that the unexposed donor's CD4+ T cells were collected. In this sample, this clonotype turned up a few times. Antigen specificity is unknown. CDR1 is WSHSY and CDR2 is SAAADI in the germline V gene. V lost 6 bases to trimming and J lost 2 bases, with 16 bases between them. The CDR3 consists of 15 residues. Cultured CD4+ T-cell DNA underwent Oncomine TCR Beta short-read sequencing. Genomic DNA was isolated from CD4+ T cells that had been cultured. TCRdb called the PCR reads again in MiXCR, with one record for every CDR3 protein. The sample has several thousand distinct CDR3 sequences; approximately 52% are singletons.

The chain recombines TRBV10-2 with TRBJ1-1; D may be TRBD1 (6 bases). Input material: CD4+ T cells from blood, cultured in vitro. This clonotype was sampled from a human donor in good health. The CDR3 sequence is CASSGIPGVNTEAFF. For the CDR3, the DNA is TGCGCCAGCAGCGGGATCCCAGGGGTAAACACTGAAGCTTTCTTT.